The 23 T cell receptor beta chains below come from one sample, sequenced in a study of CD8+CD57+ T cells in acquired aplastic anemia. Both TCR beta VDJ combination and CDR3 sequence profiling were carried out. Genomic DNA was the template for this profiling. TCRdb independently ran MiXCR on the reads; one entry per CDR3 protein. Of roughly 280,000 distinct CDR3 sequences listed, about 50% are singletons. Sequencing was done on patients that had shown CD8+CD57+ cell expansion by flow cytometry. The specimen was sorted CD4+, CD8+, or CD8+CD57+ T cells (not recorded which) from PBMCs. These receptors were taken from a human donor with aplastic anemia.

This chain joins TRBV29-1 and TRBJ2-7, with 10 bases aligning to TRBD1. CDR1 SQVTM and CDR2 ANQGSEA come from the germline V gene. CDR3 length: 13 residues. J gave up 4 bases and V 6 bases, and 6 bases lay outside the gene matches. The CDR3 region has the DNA TGCAGCGTCGACCCGGGACAGGGGTACGAGCAGTACTTC. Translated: CSVDPGQGYEQYF.

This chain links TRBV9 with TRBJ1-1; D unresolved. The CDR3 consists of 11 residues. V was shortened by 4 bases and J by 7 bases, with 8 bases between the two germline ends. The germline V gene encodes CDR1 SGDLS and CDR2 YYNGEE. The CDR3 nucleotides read TGTGCCAGCAGCAACAATGGTGAAGCTTTCTTT. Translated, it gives CASSNNGEAFF.

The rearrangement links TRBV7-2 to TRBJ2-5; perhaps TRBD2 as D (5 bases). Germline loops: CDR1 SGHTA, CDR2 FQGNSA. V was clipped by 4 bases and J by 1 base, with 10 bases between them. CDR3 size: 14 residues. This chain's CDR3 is CASSSLRGQETQYF. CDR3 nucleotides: TGTGCCAGCAGCTCCCTCCGGGGCCAAGAGACCCAGTACTTC.

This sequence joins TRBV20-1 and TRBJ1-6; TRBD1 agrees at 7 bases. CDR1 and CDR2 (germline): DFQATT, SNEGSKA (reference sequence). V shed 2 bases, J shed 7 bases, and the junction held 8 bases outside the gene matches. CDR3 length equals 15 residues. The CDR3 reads CSARSPGGNNSPLHF. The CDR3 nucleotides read TGCAGTGCTAGAAGTCCAGGGGGTAACAATTCACCCCTCCACTTT.

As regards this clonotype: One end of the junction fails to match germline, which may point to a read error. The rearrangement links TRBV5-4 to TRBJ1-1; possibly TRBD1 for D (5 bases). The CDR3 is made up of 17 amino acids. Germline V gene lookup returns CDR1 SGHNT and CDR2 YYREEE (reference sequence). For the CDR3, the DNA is TGTACCAGCAGCCAAGTCCTTTCCGGCAGGGTTTACACTGAAGCTTTCTTT. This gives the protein CTSSQVLSGRVYTEAFF.

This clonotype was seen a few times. The CDR3 DNA reads TGCAGTGCTAGAGAGGACTACGAGCAGTACTTC. It yields the protein CSAREDYEQYF. The chain recombines TRBV20-1 with TRBJ2-7, with no clear D. This CDR3 comprises 11 residues. Between the trimmed V and J ends, which lost 0 bases and 3 bases, there was a span of 3 bases. CDR1 is DFQATT, CDR2 SNEGSKA, per germline (reference sequence).

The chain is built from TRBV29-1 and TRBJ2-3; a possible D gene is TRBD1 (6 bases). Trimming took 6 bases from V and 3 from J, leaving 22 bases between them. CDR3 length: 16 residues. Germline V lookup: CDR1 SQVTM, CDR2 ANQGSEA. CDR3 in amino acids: CSVGFSGQASTDTQYF. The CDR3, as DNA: TGCAGCGTCGGATTCTCGGGACAAGCATCGACAGATACGCAGTATTTT.

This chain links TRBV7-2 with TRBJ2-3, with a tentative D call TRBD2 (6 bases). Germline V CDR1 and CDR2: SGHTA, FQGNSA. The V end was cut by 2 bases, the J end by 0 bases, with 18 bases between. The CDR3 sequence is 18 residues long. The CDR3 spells CASSLRTGLGTSTDTQYF. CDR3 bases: TGTGCCAGCAGCTTACGAACGGGGCTAGGGACTAGCACAGATACGCAGTATTTT. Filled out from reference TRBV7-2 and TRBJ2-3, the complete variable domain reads GAGVSQSPSNKVTEKGKDVELRCDPISGHTALYWYRQSLGQGLEFLIYFQGNSAPDKSGLPSDRFSAERTGGSVSTLTIQRTQQEDSAVYLCASSLRTGLGTSTDTQYFGPGTRLTVL.

CDR3 sequence: CSARDRVGEKLFF. CDR3 sequence (DNA): TGCAGTGCTAGAGACAGGGTTGGAGAAAAACTGTTTTTT. This chain connects TRBV20-1 to TRBJ1-4; D perhaps matches TRBD1 (5 bases). This CDR3 has 13 amino acids. The germline gives CDR1 DFQATT, CDR2 SNEGSKA (reference sequence). Trimming pared 0 bases from V and 8 bases from J, leaving 10 bases between.

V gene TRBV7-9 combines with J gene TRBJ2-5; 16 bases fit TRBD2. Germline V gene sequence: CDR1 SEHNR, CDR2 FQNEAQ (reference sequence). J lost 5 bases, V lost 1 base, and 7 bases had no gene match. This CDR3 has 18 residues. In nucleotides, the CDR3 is TGTGCCAGCAGCTTAGTGGGACTAGCGGGGGGGCTCCGGGAGACCCAGTACTTC. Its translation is CASSLVGLAGGLRETQYF.

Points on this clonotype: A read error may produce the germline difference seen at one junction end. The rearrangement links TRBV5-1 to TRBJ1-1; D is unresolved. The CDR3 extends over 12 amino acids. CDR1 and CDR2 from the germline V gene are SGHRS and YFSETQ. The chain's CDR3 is CASSLGFGVAFF. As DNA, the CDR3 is TGTGCCAGCAGCTTAGGGTTCGGGGTAGCTTTCTTT.

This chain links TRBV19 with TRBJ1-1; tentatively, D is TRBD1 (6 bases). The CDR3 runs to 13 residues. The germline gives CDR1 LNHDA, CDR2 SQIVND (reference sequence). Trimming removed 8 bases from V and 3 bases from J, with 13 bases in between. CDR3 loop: CASGLRGDTEAFF. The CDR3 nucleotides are TGTGCCAGTGGCCTGAGGGGGGACACTGAAGCTTTCTTT.

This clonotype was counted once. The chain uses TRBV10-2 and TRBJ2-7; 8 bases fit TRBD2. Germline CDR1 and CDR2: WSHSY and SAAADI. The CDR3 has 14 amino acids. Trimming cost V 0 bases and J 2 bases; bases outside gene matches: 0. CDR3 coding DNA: TGCGCCAGCAGTGAGTCGCGGGGGGCCTACGAGCAGTACTTC. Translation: CASSESRGAYEQYF.

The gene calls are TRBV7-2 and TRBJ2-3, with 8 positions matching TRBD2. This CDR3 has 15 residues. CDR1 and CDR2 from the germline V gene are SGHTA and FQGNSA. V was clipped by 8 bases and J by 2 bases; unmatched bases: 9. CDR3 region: CASYTGRAVTDTQYF. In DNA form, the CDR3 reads TGTGCCAGCTACACCGGGAGGGCGGTCACAGATACGCAGTATTTT.

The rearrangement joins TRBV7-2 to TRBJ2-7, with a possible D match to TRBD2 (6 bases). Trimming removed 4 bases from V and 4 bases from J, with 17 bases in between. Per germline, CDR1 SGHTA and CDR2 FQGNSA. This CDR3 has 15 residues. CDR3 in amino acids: CASSSSGTGVYEQYF. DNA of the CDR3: TGTGCCAGCAGCTCCTCCGGGACGGGAGTTTACGAGCAGTACTTC.

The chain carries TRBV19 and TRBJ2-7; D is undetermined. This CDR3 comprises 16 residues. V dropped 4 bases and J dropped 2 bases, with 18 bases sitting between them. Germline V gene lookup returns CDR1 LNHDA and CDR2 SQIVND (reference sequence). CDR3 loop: CASSNVDGSAPYEQYF. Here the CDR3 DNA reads TGTGCCAGTAGTAATGTCGACGGTTCCGCACCCTACGAGCAGTACTTC.

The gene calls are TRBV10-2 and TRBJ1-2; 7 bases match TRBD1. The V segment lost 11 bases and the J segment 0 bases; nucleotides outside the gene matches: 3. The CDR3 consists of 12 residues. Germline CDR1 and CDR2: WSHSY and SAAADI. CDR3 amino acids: CAVQGSNYGYTF. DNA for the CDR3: TGCGCCGTACAGGGGTCTAACTATGGCTACACCTTC.

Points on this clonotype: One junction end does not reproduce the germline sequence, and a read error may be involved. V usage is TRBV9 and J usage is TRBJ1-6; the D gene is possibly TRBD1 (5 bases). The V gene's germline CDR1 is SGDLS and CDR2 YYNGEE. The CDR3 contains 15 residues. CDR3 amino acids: CACSVGPGGNSPLHF. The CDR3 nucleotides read TGTGCCTGCAGCGTAGGCCCGGGGGGGAATTCACCCCTCCACTTT.

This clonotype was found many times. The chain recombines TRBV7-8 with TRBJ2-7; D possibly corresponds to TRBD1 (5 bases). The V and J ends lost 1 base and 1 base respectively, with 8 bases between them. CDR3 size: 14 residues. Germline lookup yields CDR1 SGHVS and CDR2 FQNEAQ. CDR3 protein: CASSLVQGSYEQYF. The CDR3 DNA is TGTGCCAGCAGCTTAGTGCAGGGATCCTACGAGCAGTACTTC.

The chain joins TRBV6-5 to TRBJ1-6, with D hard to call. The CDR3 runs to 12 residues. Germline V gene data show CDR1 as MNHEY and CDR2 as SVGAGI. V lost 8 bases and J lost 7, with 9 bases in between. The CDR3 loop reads CASGFKNSPLHF. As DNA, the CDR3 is TGTGCCAGCGGGTTTAAAAATTCACCCCTCCACTTT.

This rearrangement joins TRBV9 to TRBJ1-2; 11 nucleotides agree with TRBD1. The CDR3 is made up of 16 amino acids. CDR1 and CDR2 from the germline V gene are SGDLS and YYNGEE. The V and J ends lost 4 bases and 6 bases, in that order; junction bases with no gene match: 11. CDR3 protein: CASSTPGQGGHNGYTF. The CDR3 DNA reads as TGTGCCAGCAGCACCCCGGGACAGGGGGGACACAATGGCTACACCTTC.

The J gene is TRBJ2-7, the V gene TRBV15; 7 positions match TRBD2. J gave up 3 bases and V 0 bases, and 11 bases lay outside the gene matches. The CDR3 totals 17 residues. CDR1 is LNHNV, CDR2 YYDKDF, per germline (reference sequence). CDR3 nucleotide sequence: TGTGCCACCAGCAGAGATAAGGGTGGGGACTACATCTACGAGCAGTACTTC. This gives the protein CATSRDKGGDYIYEQYF.

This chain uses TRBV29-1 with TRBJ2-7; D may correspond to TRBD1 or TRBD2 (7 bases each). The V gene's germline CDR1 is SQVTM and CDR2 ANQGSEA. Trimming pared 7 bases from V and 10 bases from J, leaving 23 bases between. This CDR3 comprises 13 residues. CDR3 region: CSALGGDSINQYF. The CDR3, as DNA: TGCAGCGCCCTAGGGGGGGACAGCATCAACCAGTACTTC.